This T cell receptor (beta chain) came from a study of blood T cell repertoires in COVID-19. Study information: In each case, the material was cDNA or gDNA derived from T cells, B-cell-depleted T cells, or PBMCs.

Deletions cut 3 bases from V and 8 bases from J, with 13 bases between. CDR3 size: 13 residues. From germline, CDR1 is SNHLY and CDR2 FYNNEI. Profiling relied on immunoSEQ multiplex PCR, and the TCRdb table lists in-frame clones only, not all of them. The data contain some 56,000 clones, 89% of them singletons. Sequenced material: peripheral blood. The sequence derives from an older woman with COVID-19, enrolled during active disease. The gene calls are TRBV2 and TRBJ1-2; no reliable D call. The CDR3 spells CASSERPDGGYTF. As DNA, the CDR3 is TGTGCCAGCAGTGAGCGGCCAGACGGCGGCTACACCTTC.